Following are 24 T cell receptor beta chains from one sample sequenced in a study of blood T cell repertoires in COVID-19. Measured with immunoSEQ multiplex PCR; TCRdb has only the in-frame clones, and not every one. The table includes about 480,000 clones, approximately 88% detected once. Sequences were obtained from PBMCs or T cells enriched from blood (not recorded which). Every receptor here comes from a woman in her forties who had recovered from COVID-19.

The table lists this clone with a count of one. The chain combines TRBV18 with TRBJ1-2; D may be TRBD1 (6 bases). Germline V lookup: CDR1 KGHSH, CDR2 LQKENI. The CDR3 extends over 19 amino acids. V lost 2 bases and J 6 bases, leaving 28 bases between the germline ends. The CDR3 DNA reads as TGTGCCAGCTCACCATACCCCGCGCCCGAATTAGGGGGAGAGGATGGCTACACCTTC. Its translation is CASSPYPAPELGGEDGYTF.

This clone was observed once. The chain combines TRBV2 with TRBJ1-6; D remains unclear. V lost 9 bases to trimming and J lost 7 bases, with 16 bases between them. This CDR3 spans 14 amino acids. Germline V gene data show CDR1 as SNHLY and CDR2 as FYNNEI. As DNA, the CDR3 is TGTGCCAGTAACGCATTGGACTCCAATTCACCCCTCCACTTT. Translation gives CASNALDSNSPLHF.

In DNA, the CDR3 is TGTGCCAGCAGTTACTCGGGGGCAACTACGGCACTGTTTTTT. It codes for CASSYSGATTALFF. V gene TRBV6-5 combines with J gene TRBJ1-4; D possibly corresponds to TRBD1 (6 bases). Germline V gene data show CDR1 as MNHEY and CDR2 as SVGAGI. V was cut by 0 bases and J by 13 bases, with 15 bases left in between. The CDR3 covers 14 residues.

The V and J genes are TRBV11-2 and TRBJ1-4; a weak D match, TRBD1 (5 bases). Deletions cut 5 bases from V and 1 base from J, with 8 bases between. CDR3 size: 14 residues. Germline V CDR1 and CDR2: SGHAT, FQNNGV. CDR3 amino acids: CASSPGLTNEKLFF. CDR3 DNA sequence: TGTGCCAGCAGCCCAGGGTTAACTAATGAAAAACTGTTTTTT.

This chain links TRBV5-1 with TRBJ1-6, with a weak D call TRBD1 (5 bases). The CDR3 has 15 amino acids. CDR1 is SGHRS and CDR2 is YFSETQ in the germline V gene. Trimming stripped 2 bases from V and 8 bases from J, with 14 bases between. CDR3 bases: TGCGCCAGCAGCTTTTACGGGACGGGGGATTCACCCCTCCACTTT. It encodes CASSFYGTGDSPLHF. Full variable domain (outside the CDR3, taken from reference TRBV5-1 and TRBJ1-6): KAGVTQTPRYLIKTRGQQVTLSCSPISGHRSVSWYQQTPGQGLQFLFEYFSETQRNKGNFPGRFSGRQFSNSRSEMNVSTLELGDSALYLCASSFYGTGDSPLHFGNGTRLTVT.

The chain couples TRBV27 to TRBJ1-4, with D possibly matching TRBD1 (5 bases). The CDR3 consists of 17 residues. Between the trimmed V and J ends, which lost 4 bases and 0 bases, there was a span of 15 bases. The germline gives CDR1 MNHEY, CDR2 SMNVEV (reference sequence). The CDR3 loop is CASSSKVWGATNEKLFF. CDR3 nucleotides: TGTGCCAGCAGTTCTAAAGTTTGGGGGGCAACTAATGAAAAACTGTTTTTT. The full variable domain, in which reference TRBV27 and TRBJ1-4 provide the parts outside the CDR3, is EAQVTQNPRYLITVTGKKLTVTCSQNMNHEYMSWYRQDPGLGLRQIYYSMNVEVTDKGDVPEGYKVSRKEKRNFPLILESPSPNQTSLYFCASSSKVWGATNEKLFFGSGTQLSVL.

This chain connects TRBV19 to TRBJ2-1, with TRBD2 matching 7 bases. Germline assignment: CDR1 LNHDA and CDR2 SQIVND (reference sequence). The CDR3 contains 15 residues. Trimming at V came to 6 bases and at J to 6 bases, leaving 11 bases not matched to a gene. The CDR3 spells CASSHQTSASNEQFF. The CDR3 DNA is TGTGCCAGTAGCCACCAAACTAGCGCGAGCAATGAGCAGTTCTTC.

The rearrangement uses TRBV4-1 and TRBJ2-1; 10 bases are shared with TRBD2. There are 17 residues in the CDR3. V was pared by 0 bases and J by 2 bases, with 4 bases of the junction left unmatched. Germline-derived CDR1 and CDR2 are MGHRA and YSYEKL. The CDR3 spells CASSQDTAGGPYNEQFF. The CDR3 bases are TGCGCCAGCAGCCAAGACACAGCGGGAGGGCCCTACAATGAGCAGTTCTTC.

This chain links TRBV29-1 with TRBJ2-7, with TRBD1 as a possible D gene (6 bases). CDR3 length: 14 residues. Germline V CDR1 and CDR2: SQVTM, ANQGSEA. Trimming left V 7 bases short and J 1 base short, with 17 bases between. As DNA, the CDR3 is TGCAGCGCGGTACGCAGGACAGATTCCTACGAGCAGTACTTC. Its translation: CSAVRRTDSYEQYF.

This chain uses TRBV6-1 with TRBJ1-5; maybe TRBD1 (5 bases). The CDR3 extends over 15 amino acids. Germline values: CDR1 MNHNS, CDR2 SASEGT. V lost 2 bases, J lost 4 bases, and 12 bases lay in between. CDR3 sequence (DNA): TGTGCCAGCAGTGAATTGTGGACACTGAATCAGCCCCAGCATTTT. This encodes CASSELWTLNQPQHF.

The rearrangement joins TRBV27 to TRBJ1-6; D is unresolved. CDR3 length: 13 residues. CDR1 is MNHEY, CDR2 SMNVEV, per germline (reference sequence). The V gene lost 4 bases and the J gene lost 5 bases, with 6 bases spanning the gap. The chain's CDR3 is CASSSKNNSPLHF. Here the CDR3 DNA reads TGTGCCAGCAGTTCTAAGAATAATTCACCCCTCCACTTT.

As regards this clone: The same CDR3 arises from other DNA sequences in this sample as well. This sequence joins TRBV3-1 (or the pseudogene TRBV3-2) and TRBJ2-5, with D uncertain. There are 12 residues in the CDR3. Germline V gene data show CDR1 as LGHDT and CDR2 as YNNKEL (reference sequence). V was cut by 0 bases and J by 5 bases, with 4 bases left in between. CDR3 in amino acids: CASSQDSETQYF. For the CDR3, the DNA is TGTGCCAGCAGCCAAGATAGTGAGACCCAGTACTTC.

The rearrangement uses TRBV5-1 and TRBJ2-2; the D gene is possibly TRBD1 (6 bases). Looked up from germline, CDR1 is SGHRS and CDR2 is YFSETQ. This CDR3 is 14 amino acids long. Trimming left V 1 base short and J 6 bases short, with 10 bases between. The CDR3 DNA reads TGCGCCAGCAGCTTGTCAGGGGATTCCGGGGAGCTGTTTTTT. Amino acids: CASSLSGDSGELFF. Supplemented by reference TRBV5-1 and TRBJ2-2, the full variable domain reads KAGVTQTPRYLIKTRGQQVTLSCSPISGHRSVSWYQQTPGQGLQFLFEYFSETQRNKGNFPGRFSGRQFSNSRSEMNVSTLELGDSALYLCASSLSGDSGELFFGEGSRLTVL.

The chain uses TRBV3-1 (or the pseudogene TRBV3-2) and TRBJ2-1, with TRBD2 matching over 7 bases. The CDR3 spans 20 residues. The V segment lost 4 bases and the J segment 6 bases; nucleotides outside the gene matches: 24. Germline CDR1 reads LGHDT; CDR2 reads YNNKEL (reference sequence). The CDR3 DNA follows: TGTGCCAGCAGCCTCTACCCTAGCGGTCTCCCACTAAACAAGGGCAATGAGCAGTTCTTC. Translating it yields CASSLYPSGLPLNKGNEQFF.

CDR3 amino acids: CASSLGGTLKDQPQHF. For the CDR3, the DNA is TGCGCCAGCAGCTTGGGAGGGACACTGAAGGATCAGCCCCAGCATTTT. The chain links TRBV5-1 to TRBJ1-5; D might be TRBD1 (6 bases). Germline V gene sequence: CDR1 SGHRS, CDR2 YFSETQ. The V end was cut by 0 bases, the J end by 5 bases, with 15 bases between. This CDR3 is 16 amino acids long. The whole variable domain, filled in from reference TRBV5-1 and TRBJ1-5, reads KAGVTQTPRYLIKTRGQQVTLSCSPISGHRSVSWYQQTPGQGLQFLFEYFSETQRNKGNFPGRFSGRQFSNSRSEMNVSTLELGDSALYLCASSLGGTLKDQPQHFGDGTRLSIL.

The CDR3 reads CASSLTREGPRGSYNEQFF. The CDR3 bases are TGTGCCAGCAGTCTAACCCGGGAGGGCCCTCGCGGGTCCTACAATGAGCAGTTCTTC. This chain connects TRBV28 to TRBJ2-1, with 8 bases fitting TRBD2. The CDR3 loop spans 19 amino acids. Germline V gene lookup returns CDR1 MDHEN and CDR2 SYDVKM. With 5 bases clipped from V and 1 base from J, the junction kept 16 bases outside the gene matches.

The chain combines TRBV18 with TRBJ1-1; D may be TRBD1 (6 bases). V lost 2 bases, J lost 9 bases, and 10 bases lay in between. Germline V CDR1 and CDR2: KGHSH, LQKENI. This CDR3 contains 12 residues. CDR3 DNA sequence: TGTGCCAGCTCACCAAGCGGGGGGCAAGCTTTCTTT. Its translation: CASSPSGGQAFF.

This clone was counted between two and nine times. This chain uses TRBV5-4 with TRBJ1-1; a weak D match, TRBD1 (6 bases). There are 15 residues in the CDR3. The germline V and J ends were trimmed by 4 bases and 1 base, with 14 bases remaining between them. Germline CDR1 SGHNT, CDR2 YYREEE (reference sequence). The CDR3 DNA reads as TGTGCCAGCAGCCCATCACAGGGCCGGAACACTGAAGCTTTCTTT. Translated, it gives CASSPSQGRNTEAFF.

The genes are TRBV7-2 and TRBJ2-3; 8 nucleotides align to TRBD2. J gave up 6 bases and V 6 bases, and 14 bases lay outside the gene matches. Germline V gene data show CDR1 as SGHTA and CDR2 as FQGNSA. The CDR3 contains 16 residues. CDR3 nucleotides: TGTGCCAGCAGGTCGGGGCTAGCGGGTCAAGGGGATACGCAGTATTTT. Translated, it gives CASRSGLAGQGDTQYF. The entire variable domain, with the rest obtained from reference TRBV7-2 and TRBJ2-3, is as follows: GAGVSQSPSNKVTEKGKDVELRCDPISGHTALYWYRQSLGQGLEFLIYFQGNSAPDKSGLPSDRFSAERTGGSVSTLTIQRTQQEDSAVYLCASRSGLAGQGDTQYFGPGTRLTVL.

The V call is TRBV15, the J call TRBJ1-2, with D possibly being TRBD1 (5 bases). Trimming shortened V by 3 bases and J by 4 bases, and 15 bases separated the two germline ends. Germline V CDR1 and CDR2: LNHNV, YYDKDF (reference sequence). The CDR3 contains 15 residues. The CDR3 DNA reads as TGTGCCACCAGCAGCTCAGCGCGGGGGAGCTATGGCTACACCTTC. Its protein is CATSSSARGSYGYTF.

The chain carries TRBV5-1 and TRBJ1-5; D gene uncertain. The CDR3 has 16 residues. Per germline, CDR1 SGHRS and CDR2 YFSETQ. Trimming took 2 bases from V and 0 from J, leaving 12 bases between them. Here the CDR3 reads CASSFLPQNSNQPQHF. The CDR3 DNA is TGCGCCAGCAGCTTTCTCCCACAGAATAGCAATCAGCCCCAGCATTTT.

This sequence joins TRBV19 and TRBJ1-4; D may be TRBD1 (6 bases). The V and J ends lost 6 bases and 2 bases respectively, with 13 bases between them. Germline-derived CDR1 and CDR2 are LNHDA and SQIVND (reference sequence). CDR3 size: 15 residues. The DNA of the CDR3 is TGTGCCAGTAGAAGGACAGTTGCGACTAATGAAAAACTGTTTTTT. Translating gives CASRRTVATNEKLFF.

This rearrangement joins TRBV10-3 to TRBJ2-7, with 9 bases identical to TRBD1. The length of the CDR3 is 13 residues. The junction had 5 bases not matched to a gene; V was cut back by 5 bases and J by 6 bases. CDR1 is ENHRY and CDR2 is SYGVKD in the germline V gene. The CDR3: CAISRTGDSEQYF. As DNA, the CDR3 is TGTGCCATCAGTAGGACAGGGGACTCCGAGCAGTACTTC.

The chain combines TRBV18 with TRBJ1-2, with 8 nucleotides matching TRBD1. This CDR3 has 15 amino acids. V gave up 3 bases and J gave up 3 bases; unmatched junction bases: 6. Germline CDR1 is KGHSH and CDR2 is LQKENI. This chain's CDR3 is CASSPRTGSHYGYTF. CDR3 bases: TGTGCCAGCTCACCGAGGACAGGGTCCCACTATGGCTACACCTTC.